This TCR beta chain was retrieved from a study of cytomegalovirus exposure and HLA in healthy donors. It was with 60 Vbeta and 13 Jbeta primers that the PCR ran. Sequenced by immunoSEQ multiplex PCR; TCRdb stores in-frame clones only, minus some. Here the sample spans some 140,000 clones, roughly 79% being singletons. Notes on the study in general: Specificity of three CMV-associated chains for CMV antigens was verified in vitro. Relative to the approximately 680-donor mean, N-insertions were reportedly fewer in an Asian-associated ancestry cluster in a later analysis. Later analysis revealed greater clonal expansion in HLA-associated TCR beta chains than in equally common others. Reported findings show TCR beta sequences accurately forecast HLA-A and HLA-B alleles in most subjects.

Note on this clone: Antigen: not known.

This CDR3 spans 13 amino acids. The V gene end was trimmed by 6 bases and the J gene end by 5 bases; junction bases not matched to a gene: 7. Germline CDR1 and CDR2: SQVTM and ANQGSEA. The sequenced material came from PBMCs. The clonotype was recovered from a man aged 18 to 30 in good health and CMV-seronegative. The chain recombines TRBV29-1 with TRBJ1-1, with 9 bases lining up with TRBD1. The CDR3 DNA follows: TGCAGCGTGACGACAGGGGGGTCGACTGAAGCTTTCTTT. Its translation: CSVTTGGSTEAFF.